Following are 13 T cell receptor beta chains from one sample sequenced in a study of beta chain features in type 1 diabetes (dated by TCRdb to 2017 to 2018). The library was produced with the immunoSEQ multiplex PCR assay. All of the isolated RNA was reverse transcribed with the High Capacity cDNA Reverse Transcription Kit, so expressed TCRB transcripts were sequenced. As stored in TCRdb, this immuneACCESS dataset retains in-frame rearrangements with V and J assigned. A fraction of the clones does not appear; measured against another copy, unresolved V genes explain less than half of the discrepancy, and the remainder lacks a known reason. Counted in this sample were 200,000 to 250,000 clones; 14% of them appeared once. The top ten clones comprise roughly 0.02% of the sample. For these receptors, no antigen is known. The research as a whole found: Type 1 diabetes patients showed a moderate but significant shortening of TCRB CDR3 length in all four CD4+ subsets.

Material for sequencing was naive CD4+ T cells from blood. This specimen's cell subset or site label, interpreted: true naive CD4+ T cells. These receptors all come from a man younger than 40 with type 1 diabetes.

This clone was recorded a few times. CDR3 sequence (DNA): TGTGCCAGCAGTTACTCGTTCCGGTCGGGCACCGGGGAGCTGTTTTTT. This codes for CASSYSFRSGTGELFF. V usage is TRBV6-5 and J usage is TRBJ2-2, with no clear D. CDR1 is MNHEY, CDR2 SVGAGI, per germline. V was pared by 0 bases and J by 4 bases, with 12 bases between. The CDR3 has 16 amino acids.

This clone was picked up a small number of times. The rearrangement joins TRBV5-1 to TRBJ2-7; 7 positions match TRBD2. Germline V lookup: CDR1 SGHRS, CDR2 YFSETQ. CDR3 length equals 15 residues. V trimming: 3 bases; J trimming: 4 bases; junction bases outside the gene matches: 10. The CDR3 coding sequence is TGCGCCAGCAGCTCAACCTGGCGGGAGCGATACGAGCAGTACTTC. It is translated as CASSSTWRERYEQYF.

This clone occurred a few times. Other DNA variants within this sample encode the same CDR3. This chain links TRBV18 with TRBJ1-5, with unresolved D. Between the trimmed V and J ends, which lost 3 bases and 0 bases, there was a span of 9 bases. This CDR3 has 15 residues. Germline V CDR1 and CDR2: KGHSH, LQKENI. The CDR3: CASSPSTDSNQPQHF. CDR3 nucleotide sequence: TGTGCCAGCTCACCTAGCACCGATAGCAATCAGCCCCAGCATTTT.

This clone was counted only a few times. This sample also contains other DNA sequences that code for the same CDR3. V gene TRBV9 combines with J gene TRBJ2-5; 11 nucleotides align to TRBD2. CDR3 length equals 16 residues. CDR1 SGDLS and CDR2 YYNGEE come from the germline V gene. Trimming removed 0 bases from V and 2 bases from J; junction bases left unmatched: 3. The CDR3 here is CASSVGTSGGQETQYF. CDR3 nucleotide sequence: TGTGCCAGCAGCGTAGGCACTAGCGGGGGACAAGAGACCCAGTACTTC.

In its sample, this clone was seen a few times. This sequence joins TRBV5-4 and TRBJ2-7; 9 bases fit TRBD1. This CDR3 has 15 amino acids. V gave up 4 bases and J gave up 6 bases; unmatched junction bases: 11. CDR1 and CDR2 from the germline V gene are SGHNT and YYREEE (reference sequence). The CDR3 coding sequence is TGTGCCAGCAGCCAAGCCGGGACAGGGTTATTCGAGCAGTACTTC. Its translation is CASSQAGTGLFEQYF.

This sequence joins TRBV5-6 and TRBJ1-1; 7 positions match TRBD1. Trimming removed 6 bases from V and 2 bases from J; junction bases left unmatched: 10. In germline, CDR1 is SGHDT, CDR2 YYEEEE. This CDR3 contains 15 residues. CDR3 in DNA: TGTGCCAGCACCCGGAGGGGGCAGCTCAACACTGAAGCTTTCTTT. The encoded protein is CASTRRGQLNTEAFF.

This clone was recorded a few times. This sequence joins TRBV7-9 and TRBJ2-3; possibly TRBD1 for D (6 bases). In germline, CDR1 is SEHNR, CDR2 FQNEAQ (reference sequence). The CDR3 runs 14 residues. Trimming shortened V by 4 bases and J by 0 bases, and 8 bases separated the two germline ends. CDR3 loop: CASSYGQSTDTQYF. For the CDR3, the DNA is TGTGCCAGCAGCTACGGACAGAGCACAGATACGCAGTATTTT.

This clone was observed a handful of times. V is TRBV2 and J is TRBJ2-4; D is perhaps TRBD2 (6 bases). The CDR3 has 14 residues. Germline CDR1 SNHLY, CDR2 FYNNEI. Trimming took off 5 bases at V and 6 bases at J, with 14 bases between the two ends. The CDR3 DNA is TGTGCCAGCAGTCAGGTCCCCGGGGGAAACATTCAGTACTTC. Protein product: CASSQVPGGNIQYF.

The chain links TRBV30 to TRBJ2-1; 9 bases are a match to TRBD1. Trimming cost V 2 bases and J 7 bases; bases outside gene matches: 12. The germline CDR1 and CDR2 sequences are GTSNPN and SVGIG (reference sequence). The CDR3 totals 16 residues. CDR3 sequence: CAWSPRRQGQGNEQFF. The CDR3 DNA is TGTGCCTGGAGTCCCCGGCGCCAGGGACAGGGAAATGAGCAGTTCTTC.

This chain links TRBV6-6 with TRBJ1-5; TRBD1 agrees at 7 bases. V shed 5 bases, J shed 6 bases, and the junction held 10 bases outside the gene matches. The CDR3 is 15 amino acids. Germline V gene lookup returns CDR1 MNHNY and CDR2 SVGAGI (reference sequence). CDR3 residues: CASSASTGLGQPQHF. CDR3 coding DNA: TGTGCCAGCAGTGCCTCGACAGGGCTGGGTCAGCCCCAGCATTTT.

In its sample, this clone was seen a few times. This chain joins TRBV2 and TRBJ2-1, with 13 bases that match TRBD2. The CDR3 contains 15 residues. CDR1 is SNHLY and CDR2 is FYNNEI in the germline V gene. V gave up 6 bases and J gave up 5 bases; unmatched junction bases: 4. The CDR3 protein is CASSTSGGANNEQFF. The CDR3 region has the DNA TGTGCCAGCAGCACTAGCGGGGGGGCGAACAATGAGCAGTTCTTC.

This clone turned up a few times. The CDR3 is CASIPTRWRDEQFF. DNA for the CDR3: TGTGCCAGTATCCCGACTAGATGGCGGGATGAGCAGTTCTTC. The genes are TRBV19 and TRBJ2-1; possibly TRBD2 for D (6 bases). Trimming shortened V by 7 bases and J by 8 bases, and 18 bases separated the two germline ends. Germline CDR1 reads LNHDA; CDR2 reads SQIVND (reference sequence). This CDR3 is built from 14 residues.

This chain links TRBV6-5 with TRBJ1-1, with a tentative D call TRBD1 (5 bases). There are 13 residues in the CDR3. Trimming removed 9 bases at V and 1 base at J, with 12 bases between. From germline, CDR1 is MNHEY and CDR2 SVGAGI. CDR3 loop: CASCRGENTEAFF. The CDR3 DNA is TGTGCCAGTTGCCGGGGGGAGAACACTGAAGCTTTCTTT.